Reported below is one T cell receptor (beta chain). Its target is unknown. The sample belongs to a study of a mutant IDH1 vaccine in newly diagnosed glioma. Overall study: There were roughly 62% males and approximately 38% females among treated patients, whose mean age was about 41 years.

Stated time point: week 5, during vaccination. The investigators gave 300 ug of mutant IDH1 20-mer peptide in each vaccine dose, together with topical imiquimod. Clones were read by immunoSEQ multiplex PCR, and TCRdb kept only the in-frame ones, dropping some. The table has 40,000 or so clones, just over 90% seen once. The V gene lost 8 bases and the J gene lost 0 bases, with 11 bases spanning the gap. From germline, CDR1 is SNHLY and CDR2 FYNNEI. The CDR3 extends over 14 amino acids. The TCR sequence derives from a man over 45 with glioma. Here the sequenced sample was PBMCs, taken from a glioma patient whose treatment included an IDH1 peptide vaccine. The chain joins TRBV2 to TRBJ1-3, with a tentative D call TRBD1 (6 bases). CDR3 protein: CASVTGHSGNTIYF. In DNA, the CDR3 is TGTGCCAGCGTTACAGGGCACTCTGGAAACACCATATATTTT.